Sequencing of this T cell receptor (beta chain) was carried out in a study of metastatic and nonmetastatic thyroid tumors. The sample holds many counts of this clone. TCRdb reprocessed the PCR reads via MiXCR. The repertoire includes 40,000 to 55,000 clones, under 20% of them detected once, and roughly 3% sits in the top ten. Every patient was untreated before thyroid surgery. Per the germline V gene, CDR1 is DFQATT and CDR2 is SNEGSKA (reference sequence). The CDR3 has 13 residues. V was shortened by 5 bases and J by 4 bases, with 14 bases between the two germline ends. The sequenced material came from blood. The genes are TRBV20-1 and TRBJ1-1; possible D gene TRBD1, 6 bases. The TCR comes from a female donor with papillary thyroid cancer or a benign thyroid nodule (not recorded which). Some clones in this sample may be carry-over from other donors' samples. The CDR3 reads CSAVPPGVTEAFF. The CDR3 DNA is TGCAGTGCTGTACCCCCAGGGGTCACTGAAGCTTTCTTT.